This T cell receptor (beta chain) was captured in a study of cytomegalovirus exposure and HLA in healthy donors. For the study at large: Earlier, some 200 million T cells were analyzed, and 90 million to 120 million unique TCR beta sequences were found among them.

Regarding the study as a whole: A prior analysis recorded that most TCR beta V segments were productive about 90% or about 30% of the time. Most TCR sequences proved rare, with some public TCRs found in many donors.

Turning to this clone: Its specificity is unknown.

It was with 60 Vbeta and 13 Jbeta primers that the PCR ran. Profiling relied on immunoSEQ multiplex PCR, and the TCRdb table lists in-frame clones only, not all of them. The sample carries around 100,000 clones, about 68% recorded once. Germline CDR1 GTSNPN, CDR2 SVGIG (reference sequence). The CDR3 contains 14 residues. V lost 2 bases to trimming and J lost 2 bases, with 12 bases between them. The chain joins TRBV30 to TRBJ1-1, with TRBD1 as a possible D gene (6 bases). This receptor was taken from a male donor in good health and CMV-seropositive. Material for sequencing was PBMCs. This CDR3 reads CAWSRGQINTEAFF. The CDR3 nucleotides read TGTGCCTGGAGTAGAGGACAGATTAACACTGAAGCTTTCTTT.